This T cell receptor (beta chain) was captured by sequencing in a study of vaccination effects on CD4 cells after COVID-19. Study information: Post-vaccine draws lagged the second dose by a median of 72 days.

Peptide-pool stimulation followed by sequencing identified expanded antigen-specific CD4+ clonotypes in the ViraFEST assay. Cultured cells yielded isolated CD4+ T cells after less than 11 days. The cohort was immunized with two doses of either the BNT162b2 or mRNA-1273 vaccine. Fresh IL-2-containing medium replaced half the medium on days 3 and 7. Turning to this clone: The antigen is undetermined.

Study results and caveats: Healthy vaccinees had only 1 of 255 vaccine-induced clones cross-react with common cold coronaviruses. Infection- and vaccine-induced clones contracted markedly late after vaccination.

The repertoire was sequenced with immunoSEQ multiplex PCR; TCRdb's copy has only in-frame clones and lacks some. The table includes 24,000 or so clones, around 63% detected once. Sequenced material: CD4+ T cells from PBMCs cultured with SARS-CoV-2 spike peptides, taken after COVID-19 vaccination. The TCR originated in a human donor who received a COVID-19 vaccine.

CDR3 nucleotides: TGTGCCAGCATCATCGACAGGGACACCGGGGAGCTGTTTTTT. This gives the protein CASIIDRDTGELFF. This sequence joins TRBV6-5 and TRBJ2-2; the match to TRBD1 covers 7 bases. With V trimmed by 7 bases and J by 3 bases, 5 bases remained unmatched. Germline V gene sequence: CDR1 MNHEY, CDR2 SVGAGI. The CDR3 runs to 14 residues.